The following is a T cell receptor (beta chain) sequence with its context. Its antigen is unidentified. Losses at the gene ends were 2 bases for V and 6 bases for J; bases not matched to a gene: 2. This CDR3 has 15 amino acids. Germline V gene sequence: CDR1 MRHNA, CDR2 SNTAGT. The data were obtained in a study of somatic mutations in cytotoxic T cells in rheumatoid arthritis. Measured with immunoSEQ multiplex PCR; TCRdb has only the in-frame clones, and not every one. The repertoire has 15,000 to 20,000 clones, about 80% of them found once; the top ten carry about 10%. Regarding the study as a whole: Levels of CD8+ T-cell clonality in rheumatoid arthritis patients were statistically indistinguishable from those seen in age-matched healthy controls, with no significant difference.

The source is a woman in her forties or fifties in good health. Sequenced material: CD8+ T cells sorted from blood. The V gene is TRBV6-4, the J gene TRBJ2-1, with 12 bases matching TRBD2. The CDR3 protein is CASSDELAGGNEQFF. DNA for the CDR3: TGTGCCAGCAGTGACGAACTAGCGGGGGGCAATGAGCAGTTCTTC.